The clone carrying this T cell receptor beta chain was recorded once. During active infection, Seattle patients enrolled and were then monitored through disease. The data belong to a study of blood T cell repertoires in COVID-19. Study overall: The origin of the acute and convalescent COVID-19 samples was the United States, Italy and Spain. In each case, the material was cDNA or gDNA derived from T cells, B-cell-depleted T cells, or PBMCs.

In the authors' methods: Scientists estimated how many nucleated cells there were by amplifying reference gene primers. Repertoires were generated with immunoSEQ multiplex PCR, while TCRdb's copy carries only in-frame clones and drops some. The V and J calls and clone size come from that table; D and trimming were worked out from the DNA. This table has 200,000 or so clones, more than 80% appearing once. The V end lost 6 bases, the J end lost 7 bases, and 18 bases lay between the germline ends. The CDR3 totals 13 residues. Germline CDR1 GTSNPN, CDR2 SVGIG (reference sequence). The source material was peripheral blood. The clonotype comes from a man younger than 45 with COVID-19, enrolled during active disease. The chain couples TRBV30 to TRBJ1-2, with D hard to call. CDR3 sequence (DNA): TGTGCCTGCGTCCCCCCAGGATTCGGTGGCTACACCTTC. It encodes CACVPPGFGGYTF.